The text below deals with one TCR beta chain. Its cognate antigen is unknown. This record comes from a study of breast tumors, draining lymph nodes, adjacent tissues. CDR3 size: 13 residues. V gave up 7 bases and J gave up 1 base, with 10 bases separating them. Germline values: CDR1 LNHDA, CDR2 SQIVND (reference sequence). TCRdb analysed the multiplex PCR reads with MiXCR anew, one entry per CDR3 protein. The table shows roughly 260,000 distinct CDR3 sequences, with around 30% occurring only once. The lymph nodes were axillary draining lymph nodes from breast cancer patients. Findings and caveats of the study: The data were judged consistent with most tumor T cells coming from lymph node and expanding in tumor.

The clonotype comes from a female donor with breast cancer. Some clones in this sample may be carry-over from other donors' samples. The sample consisted of axillary lymph node tissue. This chain uses TRBV19 with TRBJ1-2; possibly TRBD1 for D (5 bases). CDR3 in amino acids: CASTRDGNYGYTF. The CDR3 bases are TGTGCCAGTACCCGGGACGGTAACTATGGCTACACCTTC.